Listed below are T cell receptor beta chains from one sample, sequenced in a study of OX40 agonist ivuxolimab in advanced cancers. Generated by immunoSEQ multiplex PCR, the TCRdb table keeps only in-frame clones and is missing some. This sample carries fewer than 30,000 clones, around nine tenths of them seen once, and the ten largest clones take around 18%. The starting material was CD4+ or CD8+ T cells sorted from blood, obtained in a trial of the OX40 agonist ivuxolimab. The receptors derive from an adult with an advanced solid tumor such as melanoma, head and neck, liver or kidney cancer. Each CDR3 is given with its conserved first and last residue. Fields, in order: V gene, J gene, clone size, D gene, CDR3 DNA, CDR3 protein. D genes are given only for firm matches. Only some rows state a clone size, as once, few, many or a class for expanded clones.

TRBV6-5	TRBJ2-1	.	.	TGTGCCAGCGGGTATAACAGGTACAATGAGCAGTTCTTC	CASGYNRYNEQFF
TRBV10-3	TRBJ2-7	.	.	TGTGCCATCAGTGGAGGGGATACGGATAGCTCCTACGAGCAGTACTTC	CAISGGDTDSSYEQYF
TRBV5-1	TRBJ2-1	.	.	TGCGCCAGCAGCTTGGCGGGACATGAGCAGTTCTTC	CASSLAGHEQFF
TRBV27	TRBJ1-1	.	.	TGTGCCAGCAGCCCCTTACAGGGGAACACTGAAGCTTTCTTT	CASSPLQGNTEAFF
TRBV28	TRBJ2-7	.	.	TGTGCCAGCAGTGACCCACGTCGGTCCTCCTACGAGCAGTACTTC	CASSDPRRSSYEQYF
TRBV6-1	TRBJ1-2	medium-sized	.	TGTGCCAGCAGGGAGGGGCTGGGGCCTAACTATGGCTACACCTTC	CASREGLGPNYGYTF
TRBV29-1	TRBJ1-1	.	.	TGCAGCGTTGAAGCGGGTGGGCGCACTGAAGCTTTCTTT	CSVEAGGRTEAFF
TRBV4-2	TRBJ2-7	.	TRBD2	TGTGCCAGCAGCCAAGATCCGGGGTTTACGGGAGGATCTACCCACGAGCAGTACTTC	CASSQDPGFTGGSTHEQYF
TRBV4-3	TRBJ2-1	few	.	TGCGCCAGCAGCCCTCGGACATCGAGCTCCTACAATGAGCAGTTCTTC	CASSPRTSSSYNEQFF
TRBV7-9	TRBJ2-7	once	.	TGTGCCAGCAGCCCCAAATCGAACGAGCAGTACTTC	CASSPKSNEQYF
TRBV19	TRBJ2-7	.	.	TGTGCCAGTATACAGGGAATATTGGCTACCTACGAGCAGTACTTC	CASIQGILATYEQYF
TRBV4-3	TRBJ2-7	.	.	TGCGCCAGCAGCCAAGATTTGCTGGGCCCCTACGAGCAGTACTTC	CASSQDLLGPYEQYF
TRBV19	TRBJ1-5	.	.	TGTGCCAGTAGTATCTCTAATGGCAATCAGCCCCAGCATTTT	CASSISNGNQPQHF
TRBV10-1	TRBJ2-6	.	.	TGCGCCAGCAGTGAGATCTCGGTGGCTGGGGCCAACGTCCTGACTTTC	CASSEISVAGANVLTF
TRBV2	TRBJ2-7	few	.	TGTGCCAGCAATCCGGCGTTAAGCTCCTACGAGCAGTACTTC	CASNPALSSYEQYF
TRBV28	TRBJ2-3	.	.	TGTGCCAGCAGTTCCGAGCGGGTGACAGATACGCAGTATTTT	CASSSERVTDTQYF
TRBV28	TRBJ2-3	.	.	TGTGCCAGCAGTTTCCGGGGCCTCGGCACAGATACGCAGTATTTT	CASSFRGLGTDTQYF
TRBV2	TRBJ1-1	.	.	TGTGCCAGCAGCCAGGGACTGAACACTGAAGCTTTCTTT	CASSQGLNTEAFF
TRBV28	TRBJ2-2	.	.	TGTGCCAGCGCATTACTTCAGGGGACCGGGGAGCTGTTTTTT	CASALLQGTGELFF
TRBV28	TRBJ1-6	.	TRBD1	TGTGCCAGCAGTTTTCGGGTAGGGGGCTATTCACCCCTTCACTTT	CASSFRVGGYSPLHF
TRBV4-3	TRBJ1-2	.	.	TGCGCCAGCAGCCAAGAGAGAGTTCGAGGGAGAGATGGCTACACCTTC	CASSQERVRGRDGYTF
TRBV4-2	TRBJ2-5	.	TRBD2	TGTGCCAGCAGCCAAGATATACAGGGACTAGCGGGAGCTGAGACCCAGTACTTC	CASSQDIQGLAGAETQYF
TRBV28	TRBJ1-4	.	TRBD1	TGTGCCAGCAGTTCAAACCAGGGGGGCGAAAAACTGTTTTTT	CASSSNQGGEKLFF
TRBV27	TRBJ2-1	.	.	TGTGCCAGCAGTTTATCGACAGTAAATGAGCAGTTCTTC	CASSLSTVNEQFF
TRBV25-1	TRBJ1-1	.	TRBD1	TGTGCCAGCAGTTGGGACAGCGCGAACACTGAAGCTTTCTTT	CASSWDSANTEAFF
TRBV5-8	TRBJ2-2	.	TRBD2	TGTGCCAGCAGTCTCAGGTGGGGACTAGCGGGTGACACCGGGGAGCTGTTTTTT	CASSLRWGLAGDTGELFF
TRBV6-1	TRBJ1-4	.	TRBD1	TGTGCCAGCAGTGCTATGGGACAGTCGGTGCCCGTAAATGAAAAACTGTTTTTT	CASSAMGQSVPVNEKLFF
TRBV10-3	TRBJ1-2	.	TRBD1	TGTGCCATCAGTGAATCCCGGGGGACAGGAGGCTATGGCTACACCTTC	CAISESRGTGGYGYTF
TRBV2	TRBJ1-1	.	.	TGTGCCAGCAGCGCTTGGGACGGTGAAGCTTTCTTT	CASSAWDGEAFF
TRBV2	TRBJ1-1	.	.	TGTGCCAGCACCAAGGACAGTAACACTGAAGCTTTCTTT	CASTKDSNTEAFF
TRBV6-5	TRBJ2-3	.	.	TGTGCCAGCATGGCCCCTGGCACAGATACGCAGTATTTT	CASMAPGTDTQYF
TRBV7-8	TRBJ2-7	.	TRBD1	TGTGCCAGCAGCGCAGGCCTCCGGGACAGAACCTACGAGCAGTACTTC	CASSAGLRDRTYEQYF
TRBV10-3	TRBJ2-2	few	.	TGTGCCATCAGGGGGACCACCGGGGAGCTGTTTTTT	CAIRGTTGELFF
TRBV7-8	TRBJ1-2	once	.	TGTGCCAGCAGCTCACGTGGACGGTTCTATGGCTACACCTTC	CASSSRGRFYGYTF
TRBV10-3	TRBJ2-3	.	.	TGTGCCATCAGTGAGCCAGGGGCGAACACAGATACGCAGTATTTT	CAISEPGANTDTQYF
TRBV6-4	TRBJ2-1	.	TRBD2	TGTGCCAGCAGCGAAATTCTGGGGACTAGCGGGAGTCGGCGGAATGAGCAGTTCTTC	CASSEILGTSGSRRNEQFF
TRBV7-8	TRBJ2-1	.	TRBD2	TGTGCCAGCAGCTTAGGGACTAGTCGCGATGAGCAGTTCTTC	CASSLGTSRDEQFF
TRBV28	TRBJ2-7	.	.	TGTGCCAGCAGTTTCAGGACAGTGGGCTACGAGCAGTACTTC	CASSFRTVGYEQYF
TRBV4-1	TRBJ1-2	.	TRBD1	TGCGCCAGCAGCCGACATCCGGCAGGGGGCTATGGCTACACCTTC	CASSRHPAGGYGYTF
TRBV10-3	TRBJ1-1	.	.	TGTGCCATCAGTGAGTCACCAGGGGCGAACACTGAAGCTTTCTTT	CAISESPGANTEAFF
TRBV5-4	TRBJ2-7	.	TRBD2	TGTGCCAGCAGCGCACTAGCGGGAGCATACGAGCAGTACTTC	CASSALAGAYEQYF
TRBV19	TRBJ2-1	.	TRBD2	TGTGCCAGTAGTCGGAGCGGGGCGAGCTCCTACAATGAGCAGTTCTTC	CASSRSGASSYNEQFF
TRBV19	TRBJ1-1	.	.	TGTGCCAGTAGTATAACGTTGGGAAGTCGGTTCCACGACGAAGCTTTCTTT	CASSITLGSRFHDEAFF
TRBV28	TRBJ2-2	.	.	TGTGCCAGCAGTTTGCTGGGCACCGGGGAGCTGTTTTTT	CASSLLGTGELFF
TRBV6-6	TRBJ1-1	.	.	TGTGCCAGCAGTTTTTGGCAGGGAAGCACTGAAGCTTTCTTT	CASSFWQGSTEAFF
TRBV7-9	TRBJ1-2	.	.	TGTGCCAGCAGCTTGGGTTCCTATGGCTACACCTTC	CASSLGSYGYTF
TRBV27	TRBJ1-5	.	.	TGTGCCAGCAGCCTACAGGGAGTAGGCAATCAGCCCCAGCATTTT	CASSLQGVGNQPQHF
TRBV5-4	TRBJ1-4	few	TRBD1	TGTGCCAGCAGGGTCGACAGGGAGCACGCTAATGAAAAACTGTTTTTT	CASRVDREHANEKLFF
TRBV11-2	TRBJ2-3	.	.	TGTGCCAGCAGCTTAGACGTCGGAGAGGATACGCAGTATTTT	CASSLDVGEDTQYF
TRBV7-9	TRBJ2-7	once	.	TGTGCCAGCAGCTTAGGGGGCCCCACTTACGAGCAGTACTTC	CASSLGGPTYEQYF